Each of the 13 T cell receptor beta chains below was sequenced from the same sample in a study of response to subunit inactivated influenza vaccine. TCRdb recomputed calls from the RT-PCR reads with MiXCR, one row per CDR3 protein. The sample has around 300,000 distinct CDR3 sequences, approximately 20% seen once. The sequenced sample was PBMCs from blood, obtained less than 22 months after vaccination. The receptor source for this set is a man between 50 and 69 years old who received an inactivated influenza vaccine.

This clonotype was seen more than once but under ten times. This chain links TRBV28 with TRBJ1-1; D possibly corresponds to TRBD1 (5 bases). V lost 5 bases, J lost 6 bases, and 10 bases lay in between. The CDR3 is 12 residues long. The germline V gene encodes CDR1 MDHEN and CDR2 SYDVKM. The CDR3 loop is CASSIWGAEAFF. In DNA form, the CDR3 reads TGTGCCAGCAGTATTTGGGGGGCTGAAGCTTTCTTT.

This clonotype was counted between two and nine times. This rearrangement joins TRBV10-2 to TRBJ2-7; D call uncertain. V dropped 4 bases and J dropped 3 bases, with 7 bases sitting between them. This CDR3 contains 12 residues. Germline lookup yields CDR1 WSHSY and CDR2 SAAADI. The CDR3 region has the DNA TGCGCCAGCAGTGGACGCAACTACGAGCAGTACTTC. This gives the protein CASSGRNYEQYF.

J is TRBJ2-5 and V is TRBV18; the D gene is possibly TRBD2 (6 bases). V was pared by 2 bases and J by 1 base, with 17 bases between. Looked up from germline, CDR1 is KGHSH and CDR2 is LQKENI. This CDR3 has 17 amino acids. The CDR3 region is CASSPIGSGFSQETQYF. The CDR3 DNA follows: TGTGCCAGCTCACCAATCGGGAGCGGCTTCTCCCAAGAGACCCAGTACTTC.

This clonotype has a handful of counts. V and J are TRBV19 and TRBJ1-5, with TRBD1 matching 7 bases. Germline trimming cut 6 bases from V and 2 bases from J; bases unmatched to any gene: 10. CDR1 and CDR2 from the germline V gene are LNHDA and SQIVND (reference sequence). The CDR3 is 16 amino acids. The CDR3 coding sequence is TGTGCCAGTAGCCGGGGACAGCCCTCAGGCAATCAGCCCCAGCATTTT. Amino acid sequence: CASSRGQPSGNQPQHF.

This clonotype was seen a few times. This chain's CDR3 is CASSLDWGSNQPQHF. CDR3 sequence (DNA): TGTGCCAGCAGCTTAGATTGGGGAAGCAATCAGCCCCAGCATTTT. The chain combines TRBV11-2 with TRBJ1-5; D unclear. Germline V gene sequence: CDR1 SGHAT, CDR2 FQNNGV. Trimming stripped 0 bases from V and 1 base from J, with 7 bases between. The CDR3 has 15 amino acids.

This clonotype came up once. The V gene is TRBV15, the J gene TRBJ2-1, with 10 nucleotides matching TRBD2. V shed 0 bases, J shed 6 bases, and the junction held 8 bases outside the gene matches. The germline CDR1 and CDR2 sequences are LNHNV and YYDKDF (reference sequence). The CDR3 extends over 17 amino acids. The chain's CDR3 is CATSRDRLAGGSNEQFF. The CDR3, as DNA: TGTGCCACCAGCAGAGATCGGTTAGCGGGAGGTTCCAATGAGCAGTTCTTC. The full variable domain, its missing parts supplied by reference TRBV15 and TRBJ2-1, is DAMVIQNPRYQVTQFGKPVTLSCSQTLNHNVMYWYQQKSSQAPKLLFHYYDKDFNNEADTPDNFQSRRPNTSFCFLDIRSPGLGDTAMYLCATSRDRLAGGSNEQFFGPGTRLTVL.

This clonotype was recorded a few times. The rearrangement joins TRBV2 to TRBJ2-5; D perhaps matches TRBD2 (6 bases). Per the germline V gene, CDR1 is SNHLY and CDR2 is FYNNEI. V was clipped by 9 bases and J by 0 bases, with 14 bases between them. CDR3 length: 14 residues. Here the CDR3 DNA reads TGTGCCAGTAGGGGAGGCAGGAACCAAGAGACCCAGTACTTC. It yields the protein CASRGGRNQETQYF.

The rearrangement links TRBV28 to TRBJ1-5, with D possibly TRBD1 on 6 matching bases. The CDR3 contains 16 residues. The V end was cut by 5 bases, the J end by 7 bases, with 21 bases between. CDR1 MDHEN and CDR2 SYDVKM come from the germline V gene. The CDR3 here is CASSGIIQGFGQPQHF. CDR3 nucleotide sequence: TGTGCCAGCAGTGGGATCATACAGGGTTTTGGGCAGCCCCAGCATTTT.

The chain has TRBV20-1 and TRBJ1-5, with 7 bases identical to TRBD1. Germline loops: CDR1 DFQATT, CDR2 SNEGSKA (reference sequence). The V gene end was trimmed by 0 bases and the J gene end by 4 bases; junction bases not matched to a gene: 3. The CDR3 has 14 residues. The DNA of the CDR3 is TGCAGTGCTAGAGACAGGGGGTGGAATCAGCCCCAGCATTTT. Its translation: CSARDRGWNQPQHF.

Ten or more counts support this clonotype. The chain links TRBV29-1 to TRBJ1-2; D call uncertain. Germline V gene data show CDR1 as SQVTM and CDR2 as ANQGSEA. This CDR3 contains 14 residues. V lost 7 bases and J 0 bases, leaving 15 bases between the germline ends. The CDR3 sequence: CSAPGPSANYGYTF. The CDR3 DNA is TGCAGCGCCCCTGGACCCTCTGCTAACTATGGCTACACCTTC. Supplemented by reference TRBV29-1 and TRBJ1-2, the full variable domain reads SAVISQKPSRDICQRGTSLTIQCQVDSQVTMMFWYRQQPGQSLTLIATANQGSEATYESGFVIDKFPISRPNLTFSTLTVSNMSPEDSSIYLCSAPGPSANYGYTFGSGTRLTVV.

In this sample, this clonotype turned up a few times. The chain is built from TRBV20-1 and TRBJ1-1, with 7 bases fitting TRBD1. Germline CDR1 reads DFQATT; CDR2 reads SNEGSKA (reference sequence). The CDR3 length is 14 residues. The V gene end was trimmed by 3 bases and the J gene end by 3 bases; junction bases not matched to a gene: 7. CDR3 region: CSASEQGLDTEAFF. The DNA of the CDR3 is TGCAGTGCTAGTGAACAGGGGTTGGACACTGAAGCTTTCTTT.

The V and J genes are TRBV20-1 and TRBJ1-1; 8 nucleotides match TRBD1. J gave up 1 base and V 6 bases, and 7 bases lay outside the gene matches. Looked up from germline, CDR1 is DFQATT and CDR2 is SNEGSKA (reference sequence). This CDR3 is 14 amino acids long. Written as DNA, the CDR3 is TGCAGTGCGCCAATTGGGACAGGGAACACTGAAGCTTTCTTT. As protein: CSAPIGTGNTEAFF.

This clonotype has just a few counts. V is TRBV11-2 and J is TRBJ1-6, with 9 bases aligning to TRBD1. This CDR3 has 16 amino acids. The V segment lost 5 bases and the J segment 3 bases; nucleotides outside the gene matches: 5. In germline, CDR1 is SGHAT, CDR2 FQNNGV. CDR3 in DNA: TGTGCCAGCAGCATAAAGACAGGGGGCTATAATTCACCCCTCCACTTT. Encoded protein: CASSIKTGGYNSPLHF.